Listed here are 12 T cell receptor beta chains from one sample, sequenced in a study of regulatory T cells in long-lasting Graves disease. Stated time point: newly diagnosed GD, antithyroid drugs for less than 3 months. The TCR library used RNA extracted from PBMCs. Construction of the TCR beta libraries employed iRepertoire HTBI primers in conjunction with Arm-PCR of CDR3 regions. TCRdb independently ran MiXCR on the multiplex PCR reads; one entry per CDR3 protein. The sample consists of roughly 420,000 distinct CDR3 sequences, 15% to 18% of them appearing once. Sequenced here: peripheral blood mononuclear cells (PBMCs), sampled at new diagnosis, from a patient treated with antithyroid drugs. The receptors originated from a female donor with Graves disease.

This clonotype was observed at least ten times. The gene calls are TRBV20-1 and TRBJ2-7; D gene uncertain. Trimming removed 2 bases from V and 3 bases from J, with 11 bases in between. Germline V CDR1 and CDR2: DFQATT, SNEGSKA (reference sequence). The length of the CDR3 is 13 residues. For the CDR3, the DNA is TGCAGTGCTAGACAGGAGCCTTTCTACGAGCAGTACTTC. Translated: CSARQEPFYEQYF.

Ten or more counts support this clonotype. This chain connects TRBV24-1 to TRBJ2-7; 8 nucleotides line up with TRBD1. The CDR3 sequence is 17 residues long. Germline lookup yields CDR1 KGHDR and CDR2 SFDVKD. V dropped 4 bases and J dropped 2; count of bases not matched to a gene: 12. CDR3 in DNA: TGTGCCACCAGTGACTCTGACCCGGGACAGGATCCCTACGAGCAGTACTTC. It translates to CATSDSDPGQDPYEQYF.

This clonotype occurred many times. The rearrangement joins TRBV6-1 to TRBJ2-7, with D perhaps matching TRBD1 (5 bases). Looked up from germline, CDR1 is MNHNS and CDR2 is SASEGT. V lost 3 bases and J lost 3, with 12 bases in between. The CDR3 contains 14 residues. In nucleotides, the CDR3 is TGTGCCAGCAGTGATGGACAAAGCATCTACGAGCAGTACTTC. Translated, it gives CASSDGQSIYEQYF.

This clonotype was seen many times. The V gene is TRBV24-1, the J gene TRBJ1-5; the match to TRBD1 covers 10 bases. The CDR3 totals 16 residues. The germline gives CDR1 KGHDR, CDR2 SFDVKD. With 5 bases clipped from V and 2 bases from J, the junction kept 5 bases outside the gene matches. The CDR3 region is CATSGRDRGGNQPQHF. In nucleotides, the CDR3 is TGTGCCACCAGTGGACGGGACAGGGGTGGCAATCAGCCCCAGCATTTT.

This clonotype was seen repeatedly, ten times or more. This chain links TRBV24-1 with TRBJ2-3; TRBD1 aligns across 8 bases. CDR3 length: 15 amino acids. Germline CDR1 reads KGHDR; CDR2 reads SFDVKD. V lost 2 bases to trimming and J lost 8 bases; unmatched junction nucleotides: 8. The CDR3 loop reads CATSDSGRGQVTQYF. The CDR3 DNA is TGTGCCACCAGTGATTCGGGCAGGGGGCAAGTTACGCAGTATTTT.

There are many counts of this clonotype. The chain joins TRBV7-2 to TRBJ2-1; maybe TRBD1 (6 bases). Germline CDR1 is SGHTA and CDR2 is FQGNSA. The germline V and J ends were trimmed by 2 bases and 7 bases, with 9 bases remaining between them. This CDR3 has 13 amino acids. CDR3 region: CASSLRQGNEQFF. In DNA, the CDR3 is TGTGCCAGCAGCTTACGGCAGGGGAATGAGCAGTTCTTC.

The gene calls are TRBV5-4 and TRBJ1-2; possibly TRBD1 for D (5 bases). CDR1 is SGHNT, CDR2 YYREEE, per germline (reference sequence). The V end was cut by 4 bases, the J end by 6 bases, with 13 bases between. CDR3 length: 13 residues. The CDR3 DNA is TGTGCCAGCAGCCTCGCAGGGTCGAATGGCTACACCTTC. Its translation: CASSLAGSNGYTF. The full variable domain, completed using reference TRBV5-4 and TRBJ1-2, is ETGVTQSPTHLIKTRGQQVTLRCSSQSGHNTVSWYQQALGQGPQFIFQYYREEENGRGNFPPRFSGLQFPNYSSELNVNALELDDSALYLCASSLAGSNGYTFGSGTRLTVV.

The table lists this clonotype with many counts. The chain recombines TRBV20-1 with TRBJ2-3; D unclear. CDR1 and CDR2 (germline): DFQATT, SNEGSKA (reference sequence). The CDR3 runs to 16 residues. Deletions cut 7 bases from V and 4 bases from J, with 24 bases between. CDR3 loop: CSVPPTRIKGSDTQYF. The CDR3 bases are TGCAGTGTCCCCCCGACGCGGATTAAGGGTTCAGATACGCAGTATTTT.

This clonotype was observed at least ten times. The CDR3 sequence: CASTGVGQGSSSYNEQFF. In DNA, the CDR3 is TGTGCCAGCACCGGGGTAGGACAGGGGTCGAGCTCCTACAATGAGCAGTTCTTC. This chain uses TRBV12-3 or TRBV12-4 with TRBJ2-1, with 9 nucleotides matching TRBD1. The CDR3 is 18 residues long. With 7 bases clipped from V and 0 bases from J, the junction kept 13 bases outside the gene matches.

This clonotype was seen repeatedly, ten times or more. The chain combines TRBV18 with TRBJ2-3, with no clear D. From germline, CDR1 is KGHSH and CDR2 LQKENI. This CDR3 has 13 residues. Trimming cost V 4 bases and J 4 bases, with 9 bases left between them. The CDR3 region is CASSRGSPDTQYF. CDR3 in DNA: TGTGCCAGCTCACGGGGTAGCCCAGATACGCAGTATTTT.

This clonotype was seen only a few times. V and J are TRBV12-3 or TRBV12-4 and TRBJ2-5, with 10 nucleotides matching TRBD2. CDR3 length: 15 amino acids. V shed 7 bases and J 4 bases; nucleotides not matched to a gene: 9. CDR3 bases: TGTGCCAGCACTCTCTCAGCGGGAGGGTTAGAGACCCAGTACTTC. Its translation is CASTLSAGGLETQYF.

This clonotype was seen a handful of times. The chain couples TRBV10-3 to TRBJ2-5; D possibly corresponds to TRBD1 (5 bases). Germline lookup yields CDR1 ENHRY and CDR2 SYGVKD. V was clipped by 10 bases and J by 5 bases, with 17 bases between them. This CDR3 has 13 residues. The CDR3 protein is CATLGLSAETQYF. DNA of the CDR3: TGTGCCACACTGGGGCTGTCTGCTGAGACCCAGTACTTC.